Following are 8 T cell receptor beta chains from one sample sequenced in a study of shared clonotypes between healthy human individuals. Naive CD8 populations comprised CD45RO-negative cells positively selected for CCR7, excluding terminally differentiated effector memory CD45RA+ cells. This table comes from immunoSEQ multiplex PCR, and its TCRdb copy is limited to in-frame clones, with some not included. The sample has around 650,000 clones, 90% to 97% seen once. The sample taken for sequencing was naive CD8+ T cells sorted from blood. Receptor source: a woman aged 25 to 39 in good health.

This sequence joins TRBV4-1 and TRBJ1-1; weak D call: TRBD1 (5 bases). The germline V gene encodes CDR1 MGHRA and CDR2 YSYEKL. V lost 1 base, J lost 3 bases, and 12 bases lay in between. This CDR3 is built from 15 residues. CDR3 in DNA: TGCGCCAGCAGCCAAGCAAGGGGCGCGGACACTGAAGCTTTCTTT. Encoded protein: CASSQARGADTEAFF.

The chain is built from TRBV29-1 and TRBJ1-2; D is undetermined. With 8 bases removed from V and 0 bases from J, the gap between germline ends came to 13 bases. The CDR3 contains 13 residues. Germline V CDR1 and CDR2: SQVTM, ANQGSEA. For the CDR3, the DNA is TGCAGCATGACCAGCGGAGCTAACTATGGCTACACCTTC. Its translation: CSMTSGANYGYTF.

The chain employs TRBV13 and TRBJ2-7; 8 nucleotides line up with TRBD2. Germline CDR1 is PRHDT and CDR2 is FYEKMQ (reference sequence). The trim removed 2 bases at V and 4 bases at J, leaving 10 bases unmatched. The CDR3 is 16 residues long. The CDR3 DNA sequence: TGTGCCAGCAGCTTAAGGGGGGCGGGAGGTGTATACGAGCAGTACTTC. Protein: CASSLRGAGGVYEQYF.

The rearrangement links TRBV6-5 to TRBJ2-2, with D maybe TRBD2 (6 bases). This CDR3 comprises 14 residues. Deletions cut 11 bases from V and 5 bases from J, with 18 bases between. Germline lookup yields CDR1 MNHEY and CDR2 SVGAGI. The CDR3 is CAARPGVGTGELFF. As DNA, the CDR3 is TGTGCCGCCCGGCCGGGAGTGGGAACCGGGGAGCTGTTTTTT.

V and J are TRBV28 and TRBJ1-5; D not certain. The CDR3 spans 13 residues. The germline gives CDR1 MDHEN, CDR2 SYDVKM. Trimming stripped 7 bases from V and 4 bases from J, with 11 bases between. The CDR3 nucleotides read TGTGCCAGCAACATCATAGGAAATCAGCCCCAGCATTTT. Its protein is CASNIIGNQPQHF.

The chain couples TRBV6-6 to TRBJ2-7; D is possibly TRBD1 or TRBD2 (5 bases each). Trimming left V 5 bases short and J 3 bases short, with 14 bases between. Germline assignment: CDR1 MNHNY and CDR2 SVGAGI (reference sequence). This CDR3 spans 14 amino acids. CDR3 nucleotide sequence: TGTGCCAGCAGTCCGGGACGAGAGATCTACGAGCAGTACTTC. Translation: CASSPGREIYEQYF.

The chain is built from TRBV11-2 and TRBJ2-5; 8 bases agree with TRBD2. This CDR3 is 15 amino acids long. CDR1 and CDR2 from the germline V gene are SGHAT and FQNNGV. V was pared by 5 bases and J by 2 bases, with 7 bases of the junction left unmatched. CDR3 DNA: TGTGCCAGCAGCCCGTTTGCTAGCGGGCAAGAGACCCAGTACTTC. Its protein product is CASSPFASGQETQYF. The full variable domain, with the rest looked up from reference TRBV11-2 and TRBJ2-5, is EAGVAQSPRYKIIEKRQSVAFWCNPISGHATLYWYQQILGQGPKLLIQFQNNGVVDDSQLPKDRFSAERLKGVDSTLKIQPAKLEDSAVYLCASSPFASGQETQYFGPGTRLLVL.

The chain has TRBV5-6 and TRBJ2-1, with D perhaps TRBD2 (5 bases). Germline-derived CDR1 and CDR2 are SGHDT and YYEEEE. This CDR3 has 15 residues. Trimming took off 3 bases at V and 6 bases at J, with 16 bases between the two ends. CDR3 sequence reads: CASSWTPPGSNEQFF. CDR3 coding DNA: TGTGCCAGCAGCTGGACCCCTCCGGGAAGCAATGAGCAGTTCTTC. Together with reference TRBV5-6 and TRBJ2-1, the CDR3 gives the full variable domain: DAGVTQSPTHLIKTRGQQVTLRCSPKSGHDTVSWYQQALGQGPQFIFQYYEEEERQRGNFPDRFSGHQFPNYSSELNVNALLLGDSALYLCASSWTPPGSNEQFFGPGTRLTVL.